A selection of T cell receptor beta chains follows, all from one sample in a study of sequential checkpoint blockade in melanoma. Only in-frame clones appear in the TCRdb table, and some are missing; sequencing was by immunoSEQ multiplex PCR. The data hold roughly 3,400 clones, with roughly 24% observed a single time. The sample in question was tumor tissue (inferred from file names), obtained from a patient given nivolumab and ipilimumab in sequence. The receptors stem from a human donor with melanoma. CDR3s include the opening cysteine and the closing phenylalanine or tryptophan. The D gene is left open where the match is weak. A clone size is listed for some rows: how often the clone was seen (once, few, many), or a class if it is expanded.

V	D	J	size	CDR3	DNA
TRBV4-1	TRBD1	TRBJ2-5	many	CASSQGQGVGETQYF	TGCGCCAGCAGCCAAGGGCAGGGGGTGGGGGAGACCCAGTACTTC
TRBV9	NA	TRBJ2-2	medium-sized	CASSALSDGELFF	TGTGCCAGCAGCGCTCTCTCCGACGGGGAGCTGTTTTTT
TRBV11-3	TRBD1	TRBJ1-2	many	CASSLDTGVGGYTF	TGTGCCAGCAGCTTAGATACAGGGGTCGGGGGCTACACCTTC
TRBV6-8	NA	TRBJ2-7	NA	CASSYGDTSYEQYF	TGTGCCAGCAGTTACGGGGACACCTCCTACGAGCAGTACTTC
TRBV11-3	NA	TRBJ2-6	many	CASSLSWVWGANVLTF	TGTGCCAGCAGCTTAAGCTGGGTTTGGGGGGCCAACGTCCTGACTTTC
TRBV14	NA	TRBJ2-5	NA	CASSQGYRVWETQYF	TGTGCCAGCAGCCAAGGTTACAGGGTATGGGAGACCCAGTACTTC
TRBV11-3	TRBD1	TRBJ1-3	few	CASSLAGQGIRSGNTIYF	TGTGCCAGCAGCTTGGCGGGACAGGGGATTCGCTCTGGAAACACCATATATTTT
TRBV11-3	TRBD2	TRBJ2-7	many	CASSLGASGGVGTYF	TGTGCCAGCAGCTTGGGTGCTAGCGGGGGTGTTGGTACGTACTTC
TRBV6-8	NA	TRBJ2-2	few	CASSYVGAGTGELFF	TGTGCCAGCAGTTACGTGGGGGCGGGCACCGGGGAGCTGTTTTTT
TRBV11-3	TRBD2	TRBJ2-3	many	CASSYAPSGGPADTQYF	TGTGCCAGCAGCTACGCCCCAAGCGGGGGCCCCGCCGATACGCAGTATTTT
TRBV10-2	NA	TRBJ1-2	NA	CASSEMVMDYGYTF	TGCGCCAGCAGTGAGATGGTCATGGACTATGGCTACACCTTC
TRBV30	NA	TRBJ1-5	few	CAWSEGSGHQPQHF	TGTGCCTGGAGTGAGGGTTCGGGGCATCAGCCCCAGCATTTT
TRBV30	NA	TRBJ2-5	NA	CAWSVRGLKTQYF	TGTGCCTGGAGTGTTCGGGGGCTGAAGACCCAGTACTTC
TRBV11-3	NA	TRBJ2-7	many	CASSRGRSVYEQYF	TGTGCCAGCAGTCGGGGGAGGTCTGTCTACGAGCAGTACTTC
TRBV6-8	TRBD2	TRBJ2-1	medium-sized	CASSRTSGGNEQFF	TGTGCCAGCAGCCGGACTAGCGGGGGGAATGAGCAGTTCTTC
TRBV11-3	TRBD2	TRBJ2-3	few	CASSAGLAGGADTQYF	TGTGCCAGCAGCGCGGGACTAGCGGGGGGGGCAGATACGCAGTATTTT
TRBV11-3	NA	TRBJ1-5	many	CASSLWGAGNQPQHF	TGTGCCAGCAGCTTGTGGGGGGCAGGCAATCAGCCCCAGCATTTT
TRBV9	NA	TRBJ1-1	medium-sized	CASSQQGIDTEAFF	TGTGCCAGCAGCCAACAGGGTATCGACACTGAAGCTTTCTTT
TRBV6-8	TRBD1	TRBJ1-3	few	CASKSWNRGQANTIYF	TGTGCCAGCAAATCCTGGAACAGGGGGCAAGCAAACACCATATATTTT
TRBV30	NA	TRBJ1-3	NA	CAWTAGNTIYF	TGTGCCTGGACCGCTGGAAACACCATATATTTT
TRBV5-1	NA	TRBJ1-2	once	CASSLDPEAAGYTF	TGCGCCAGCAGCTTGGATCCGGAAGCAGCAGGCTACACCTTC
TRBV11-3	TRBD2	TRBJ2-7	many	CASSALSGGRVEQYF	TGTGCCAGCAGCGCCCTATCGGGGGGGCGGGTCGAGCAGTACTTC
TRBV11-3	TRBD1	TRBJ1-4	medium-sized	CASSLRTGGLEKLFF	TGTGCCAGCAGCTTAAGGACAGGGGGCTTGGAAAAACTGTTTTTT
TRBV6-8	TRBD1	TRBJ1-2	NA	CASSSPGQGKSGYTF	TGTGCCAGCAGTTCTCCCGGACAGGGCAAAAGCGGCTACACCTTC
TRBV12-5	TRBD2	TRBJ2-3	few	CASGLYSGGAGNTDTQYF	TGTGCTAGTGGTTTATACAGCGGGGGGGCAGGCAACACAGATACGCAGTATTTT
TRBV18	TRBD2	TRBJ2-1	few	CASSGLAGGYEQFF	TGTGCCAGCTCGGGACTAGCGGGGGGATATGAGCAGTTCTTC
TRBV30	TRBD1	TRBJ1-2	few	CAWIGAGGSYGYTF	TGTGCCTGGATCGGGGCAGGGGGCAGCTATGGCTACACCTTC
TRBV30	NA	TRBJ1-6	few	CAWKTPAISSYNSPLHF	TGTGCCTGGAAAACCCCCGCTATTAGCTCCTATAATTCACCCCTCCACTTT
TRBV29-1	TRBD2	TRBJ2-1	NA	CSGKLAGGVNEQFF	TGCAGCGGGAAACTAGCGGGGGGCGTCAATGAGCAGTTCTTC
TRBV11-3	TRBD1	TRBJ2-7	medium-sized	CASSHPPGQGAHEQYF	TGTGCCAGCAGCCATCCCCCGGGACAGGGGGCCCACGAGCAGTACTTC